The 13 T cell receptor beta chains reported below all come from one sample, sequenced in a study of OX40 agonist ivuxolimab in advanced cancers. Profiled with immunoSEQ multiplex PCR; TCRdb holds only in-frame clones, not every one. The data hold around 60,000 clones, with about 86% observed a single time. The sequenced sample was CD4+ or CD8+ T cells sorted from blood, obtained in a trial of the OX40 agonist ivuxolimab. All receptors come from an adult with an advanced solid tumor such as melanoma, head and neck, liver or kidney cancer.

In its sample, this clone was seen a few times. The chain is built from TRBV10-3 and TRBJ1-1; D remains ambiguous. V was shortened by 2 bases and J by 3 bases, with 4 bases between the two germline ends. The CDR3 runs to 12 residues. Germline CDR1 and CDR2: ENHRY and SYGVKD. The CDR3 sequence is CAISERDTEAFF. In DNA form, the CDR3 reads TGTGCCATCAGTGAGAGGGACACTGAAGCTTTCTTT.

V is TRBV19 and J is TRBJ2-1; D perhaps matches TRBD2 (7 bases). The CDR3 is made up of 14 amino acids. V was clipped by 3 bases and J by 5 bases, with 11 bases between them. The V gene's germline CDR1 is LNHDA and CDR2 SQIVND (reference sequence). CDR3 DNA: TGTGCCAGTAGTATCCGGGGGGCGGACAATGAGCAGTTCTTC. Protein sequence: CASSIRGADNEQFF.

V is TRBV9 and J is TRBJ1-6; 7 bases are shared with TRBD1. The germline V gene encodes CDR1 SGDLS and CDR2 YYNGEE. The length of the CDR3 is 15 residues. J was trimmed by 7 bases and V by 2 bases; bases with no gene match: 6. The CDR3, as DNA: TGTGCCAGCAGCGTCTCAGAAGGGGGCAATTCACCCCTCCACTTT. Protein product: CASSVSEGGNSPLHF.

The chain combines TRBV9 with TRBJ2-3; D is uncertain. The ends were cut back, 3 bases at V and 1 base at J, with 3 bases in the middle. CDR1 is SGDLS and CDR2 is YYNGEE in the germline V gene. This CDR3 spans 12 amino acids. Written as DNA, the CDR3 is TGTGCCAGCAGCGGGGGCACAGATACGCAGTATTTT. Translating gives CASSGGTDTQYF.

This chain connects TRBV28 to TRBJ2-3, with a weak D call TRBD1 (5 bases). The CDR3 totals 13 residues. Looked up from germline, CDR1 is MDHEN and CDR2 is SYDVKM. V lost 2 bases and J 15 bases, leaving 18 bases between the germline ends. CDR3 coding DNA: TGTGCCAGCAGTTTAAACTACCTGGCGGACACCTATTTT. This encodes CASSLNYLADTYF. The full variable domain, with the rest looked up from reference TRBV28 and TRBJ2-3, is DVKVTQSSRYLVKRTGEKVFLECVQDMDHENMFWYRQDPGLGLRLIYFSYDVKMKEKGDIPEGYSVSREKKERFSLILESASTNQTSMYLCASSLNYLADTYFGPGTRLTVL.

The chain employs TRBV19 and TRBJ2-4, with D perhaps TRBD1 (5 bases). Trimming left V 4 bases short and J 2 bases short, with 18 bases between. CDR3 length: 17 amino acids. In germline, CDR1 is LNHDA, CDR2 SQIVND (reference sequence). CDR3 residues: CASSTPSRAGPKNIQYF. The CDR3 region has the DNA TGTGCCAGTAGTACTCCAAGTCGGGCAGGGCCCAAAAACATTCAGTACTTC.

The chain combines TRBV6-5 with TRBJ1-6; 7 nucleotides line up with TRBD1. The CDR3 length is 13 residues. V gave up 7 bases and J gave up 6 bases; unmatched junction bases: 3. Looked up from germline, CDR1 is MNHEY and CDR2 is SVGAGI. CDR3 amino acids: CASTRQGNSPLHF. DNA of the CDR3: TGTGCCAGCACTAGACAGGGTAATTCACCCCTCCACTTT.

The chain couples TRBV7-8 to TRBJ1-2; the D gene is possibly TRBD1 (6 bases). Between the trimmed V and J ends, which lost 5 bases and 4 bases, there was a span of 14 bases. This CDR3 contains 14 residues. Per germline, CDR1 SGHVS and CDR2 FQNEAQ. The CDR3 reads CASSPGGGAYGYTF. The CDR3, as DNA: TGTGCCAGCAGCCCCGGCGGGGGGGCCTATGGCTACACCTTC.

V usage is TRBV28 and J usage is TRBJ1-1, with TRBD1 as a possible D gene (6 bases). In germline, CDR1 is MDHEN, CDR2 SYDVKM. The ends were cut back, 1 base at V and 1 base at J, with 7 bases in the middle. This CDR3 has 14 amino acids. Here the CDR3 DNA reads TGTGCCAGCAGTTTATCGGGACAGAACACTGAAGCTTTCTTT. It translates to CASSLSGQNTEAFF.

The chain uses TRBV18 and TRBJ2-7, with TRBD1 as a possible D gene (6 bases). Germline CDR1 is KGHSH and CDR2 is LQKENI. The CDR3 extends over 14 amino acids. Deletions cut 3 bases from V and 3 bases from J, with 12 bases between. The CDR3 DNA reads as TGTGCCAGCTCACCTAAGACAGGCGTCTACGAGCAGTACTTC. Encoded protein: CASSPKTGVYEQYF.

V and J are TRBV27 and TRBJ2-3; D might be TRBD1 (5 bases). Germline lookup yields CDR1 MNHEY and CDR2 SMNVEV (reference sequence). V lost 6 bases and J 2 bases, leaving 15 bases between the germline ends. The CDR3 extends over 15 amino acids. CDR3 amino acids: CASSHPAGSTDTQYF. In nucleotides, the CDR3 is TGTGCCAGCAGCCACCCCGCAGGGTCCACAGATACGCAGTATTTT.

This chain joins TRBV6-5 and TRBJ2-7, with D hard to call. V was clipped by 7 bases and J by 1 base, with 14 bases between them. Germline V lookup: CDR1 MNHEY, CDR2 SVGAGI. The CDR3 loop spans 14 amino acids. The CDR3 spells CASTTPGGSYEQYF. The CDR3 DNA reads as TGTGCCAGCACCACCCCGGGCGGTTCCTACGAGCAGTACTTC.

The CDR3 loop reads CASSSGTGKNTEAFF. CDR3 nucleotide sequence: TGTGCCAGCAGCTCCGGGACAGGGAAAAACACTGAAGCTTTCTTT. J is TRBJ1-1 and V is TRBV5-6; 9 positions agree with TRBD1. V shed 3 bases and J 2 bases; nucleotides not matched to a gene: 5. Germline values: CDR1 SGHDT, CDR2 YYEEEE. CDR3 size: 15 residues. The full variable domain, with the rest looked up from reference TRBV5-6 and TRBJ1-1, is DAGVTQSPTHLIKTRGQQVTLRCSPKSGHDTVSWYQQALGQGPQFIFQYYEEEERQRGNFPDRFSGHQFPNYSSELNVNALLLGDSALYLCASSSGTGKNTEAFFGQGTRLTVV.